Each of the 30 T cell receptor beta chains below was sequenced from the same sample in a study of T cells in Graves' hyperthyroidism and ophthalmopathy. Amplification of TCR beta CDR3 regions used RNA as the template. TCR CDR3 regions were first amplified by RT-PCR with HTBI primers. TCRdb called the multiplex PCR reads again in MiXCR, with one record for every CDR3 protein. The profile shows hundreds of thousands of distinct CDR3 sequences, 11% to 15% of them singletons. The material sequenced was blood. Receptors were obtained from a woman aged 18 to 35 with Graves' hyperthyroidism.

The J gene is TRBJ1-6, the V gene TRBV3-1; D is possibly TRBD1 (5 bases). Deletions cut 0 bases from V and 8 bases from J, with 11 bases between. The CDR3 is 15 amino acids. The germline V gene encodes CDR1 LGHDT and CDR2 YNNKEL (reference sequence). The CDR3 sequence is CASSQDRGGDSPLHF. The CDR3 DNA is TGTGCCAGCAGCCAAGATCGTGGGGGAGATTCACCCCTCCACTTT. Full variable domain (remainder filled in from reference TRBV3-1 and TRBJ1-6): DTAVSQTPKYLVTQMGNDKSIKCEQNLGHDTMYWYKQDSKKFLKIMFSYNNKELIINETVPNRFSPKSPDKAHLNLHINSLELGDSAVYFCASSQDRGGDSPLHFGNGTRLTVT.

The sample holds many counts of this clonotype. The rearrangement links TRBV20-1 to TRBJ2-7; D gene uncertain. The CDR3 has 12 residues. V lost 3 bases and J 3 bases, leaving 9 bases between the germline ends. Germline V gene lookup returns CDR1 DFQATT and CDR2 SNEGSKA (reference sequence). This CDR3 is CSASTQLYEQYF. In DNA form, the CDR3 reads TGCAGTGCTAGTACCCAACTCTACGAGCAGTACTTC.

This sequence joins TRBV12-3 or TRBV12-4 and TRBJ2-1; D may be TRBD2 (8 bases). V was trimmed by 3 bases and J by 0 bases, leaving 24 bases between them. This CDR3 is built from 20 residues. The CDR3 is CASSFLRGAVGLASYNEQFF. CDR3 DNA sequence: TGTGCCAGCAGTTTCCTCAGGGGGGCCGTCGGACTAGCCTCCTACAATGAGCAGTTCTTC.

This clonotype has just a few counts. The V call is TRBV6-2 or TRBV6-3, the J call TRBJ2-7; TRBD2 matches at 9 bases. CDR1 and CDR2 (germline): MNHEY, SVGEGT. This CDR3 has 17 residues. J gave up 3 bases and V 1 base, and 10 bases lay outside the gene matches. CDR3 DNA sequence: TGTGCCAGCAGTTACTTCAGTTGGCGGGAGGGTGACTACGAGCAGTACTTC. Translation: CASSYFSWREGDYEQYF.

This clonotype was detected many times. The V call is TRBV20-1, the J call TRBJ2-3, with D perhaps being TRBD1 or TRBD2 (5 bases each). V dropped 5 bases and J dropped 5 bases, with 17 bases sitting between them. This CDR3 comprises 14 residues. CDR1 is DFQATT, CDR2 SNEGSKA, per germline (reference sequence). The CDR3 protein is CSAPIARGLDTQYF. In nucleotides, the CDR3 is TGCAGTGCTCCAATAGCGAGGGGTTTAGATACGCAGTATTTT.

About this clonotype itself: At one of its ends the junction is not consistent with the germline gene, which may arise from a read error. The gene calls are TRBV6-1 and TRBJ2-5; D ambiguous. CDR1 is MNHNS and CDR2 is SASEGT in the germline V gene. This CDR3 contains 9 residues. Written as DNA, the CDR3 is TGTGCCAGCAGTGAATCAGGCAACTTC. Translating gives CASSESGNF.

This clonotype was detected many times. The chain uses TRBV2 and TRBJ2-1, with a tentative D call TRBD1 (6 bases). The CDR3 extends over 13 amino acids. Germline loops: CDR1 SNHLY, CDR2 FYNNEI. V dropped 9 bases and J dropped 4 bases, with 13 bases sitting between them. The CDR3 reads CASNRDNYNEQFF. CDR3 bases: TGTGCCAGTAATCGGGACAATTACAATGAGCAGTTCTTC.

This clonotype was picked up a small number of times. The gene calls are TRBV7-9 and TRBJ1-2; the D gene is possibly TRBD1 (6 bases). Trimming took off 2 bases at V and 7 bases at J, with 14 bases between the two ends. The CDR3 contains 14 residues. Germline V CDR1 and CDR2: SEHNR, FQNEAQ (reference sequence). The CDR3 DNA sequence: TGTGCCAGCAGCTTAATCAGGGGCCCACTTGGCTACACCTTC. This gives the protein CASSLIRGPLGYTF.

Only a few counts were recorded for this clonotype. The chain couples TRBV20-1 to TRBJ2-7; D tentatively fits TRBD1 or TRBD2 (5 bases each). CDR3 length: 11 amino acids. CDR1 is DFQATT, CDR2 SNEGSKA, per germline (reference sequence). Deletions cut 5 bases from V and 3 bases from J, with 8 bases between. The CDR3 region is CSAPGHYEQYF. CDR3 DNA: TGCAGTGCTCCGGGGCACTACGAGCAGTACTTC.

In this sample, this clonotype turned up many times. The J gene is TRBJ2-7, the V gene TRBV7-9; a weak D match, TRBD1 (7 bases). Trimming removed 0 bases at V and 2 bases at J, with 14 bases between. Germline V gene sequence: CDR1 SEHNR, CDR2 FQNEAQ (reference sequence). The CDR3 extends over 16 amino acids. The CDR3 DNA reads TGTGCCAGCAGCTTAGCGACTGACAGGGAGGCCTACGAGCAGTACTTC. Amino acids: CASSLATDREAYEQYF.

This clonotype has ten or more counts. V is TRBV3-1 and J is TRBJ2-2, with 13 nucleotides matching TRBD2. Per germline, CDR1 LGHDT and CDR2 YNNKEL (reference sequence). This CDR3 has 17 amino acids. Trimming at V came to 2 bases and at J to 7 bases, leaving 7 bases not matched to a gene. The DNA of the CDR3 is TGTGCCAGCAGCCAATTCAATGGACTAGCGGGAGTCGGGGAGCTGTTTTTT. Translation gives CASSQFNGLAGVGELFF.

This clonotype was picked up many times. The J gene is TRBJ1-1, the V gene TRBV3-1; D is ambiguous. V was trimmed by 3 bases and J by 11 bases, leaving 16 bases between them. The germline V gene encodes CDR1 LGHDT and CDR2 YNNKEL (reference sequence). This CDR3 has 13 amino acids. CDR3 protein: CASSQTEGLGAFF. DNA for the CDR3: TGTGCCAGCAGCCAGACTGAGGGCCTTGGGGCTTTCTTT.

This clonotype was picked up a small number of times. The CDR3 DNA sequence: TGTGCCACCAGCTGGGTAAACAGGGCGAACACTGAAGCTTTCTTT. This codes for CATSWVNRANTEAFF. The chain recombines TRBV15 with TRBJ1-1; possible D gene TRBD1, 6 bases. Trimming took off 5 bases at V and 1 base at J, with 14 bases between the two ends. This CDR3 contains 15 residues. CDR1 is LNHNV, CDR2 YYDKDF, per germline (reference sequence).

This clonotype was counted at least ten times. The chain combines TRBV7-2 with TRBJ1-5; possible D gene TRBD1, 5 bases. Germline V lookup: CDR1 SGHTA, CDR2 FQGNSA. The ends were cut back, 5 bases at V and 6 bases at J, with 11 bases in the middle. The CDR3 totals 13 residues. CDR3 coding DNA: TGTGCCAGCAGCGCGCAGGGCGGTCAGCCCCAGCATTTT. Residues: CASSAQGGQPQHF.

This chain joins TRBV20-1 and TRBJ1-1; D is undetermined. V was trimmed by 8 bases and J by 1 base, leaving 8 bases between them. CDR3 length: 11 residues. Germline assignment: CDR1 DFQATT and CDR2 SNEGSKA (reference sequence). CDR3 sequence reads: CSCHRNTEAFF. The CDR3 DNA is TGCAGTTGTCATAGGAACACTGAAGCTTTCTTT.

This clonotype was counted a few times. V gene TRBV5-5 combines with J gene TRBJ2-1; TRBD1 matches 9 bases. V was pared by 0 bases and J by 7 bases, with 5 bases of the junction left unmatched. Germline V gives CDR1 SGHKS, CDR2 YYEKEE (reference sequence). The CDR3 has 15 amino acids. The CDR3 region has the DNA TGTGCCAGCAGCTTGGGACAGGGGGTTAAGAATGAGCAGTTCTTC. Translation gives CASSLGQGVKNEQFF.

This clonotype was counted between two and nine times. The chain employs TRBV6-2 or TRBV6-3 and TRBJ1-1; the D is unclear. The germline CDR1 and CDR2 sequences are MNHEY and SVGEGT. The CDR3 is made up of 13 amino acids. The V gene lost 7 bases and the J gene lost 5 bases, with 14 bases spanning the gap. The CDR3 reads CASKRQARTEAFF. DNA of the CDR3: TGTGCCAGCAAGAGGCAGGCTCGTACTGAAGCTTTCTTT.

This clonotype was found many times. The genes are TRBV12-3 or TRBV12-4 and TRBJ2-6, with D tentatively TRBD2 (5 bases). The CDR3 loop spans 17 amino acids. V gave up 2 bases and J gave up 1 base, with 12 bases separating them. The CDR3, as DNA: TGTGCCAGCAGTTTACCTAGCAAGGTTTCTGGGGCCAACGTCCTGACTTTC. It yields the protein CASSLPSKVSGANVLTF.

At least ten counts were recorded for this clonotype. This chain uses TRBV5-1 with TRBJ1-2, with a possible D match to TRBD1 (5 bases). V was cut by 4 bases and J by 6 bases, with 13 bases left in between. Germline CDR1 is SGHRS and CDR2 is YFSETQ. The CDR3 runs 13 residues. CDR3 protein: CASSRDPMDGYTF. CDR3 nucleotide sequence: TGCGCCAGCAGCCGGGACCCCATGGATGGCTACACCTTC. The full variable domain, completed using reference TRBV5-1 and TRBJ1-2, is KAGVTQTPRYLIKTRGQQVTLSCSPISGHRSVSWYQQTPGQGLQFLFEYFSETQRNKGNFPGRFSGRQFSNSRSEMNVSTLELGDSALYLCASSRDPMDGYTFGSGTRLTVV.

The chain couples TRBV5-4 to TRBJ2-6, with 8 bases fitting TRBD2. Germline trimming cut 3 bases from V and 0 bases from J; bases unmatched to any gene: 11. CDR1 and CDR2 (germline): SGHNT, YYREEE (reference sequence). CDR3 length: 19 amino acids. The CDR3: CASSSYPLAGHSGANVLTF. DNA of the CDR3: TGTGCCAGCAGCTCATATCCGCTAGCGGGCCACTCTGGGGCCAACGTCCTGACTTTC.

This clonotype was picked up many times. DNA for the CDR3: TGCAGTGCTAGGGGGGACAGGGTGGTCCCTGAAGCTTTCTTT. Amino acids: CSARGDRVVPEAFF. The chain combines TRBV20-1 with TRBJ1-1; TRBD1 matches 9 bases. Trimming removed 3 bases from V and 6 bases from J; junction bases left unmatched: 8. CDR1 and CDR2 (germline): DFQATT, SNEGSKA (reference sequence). This CDR3 spans 14 amino acids.

This clonotype has a handful of counts. Given a much more abundant clone one base away, this may be a read error. The chain uses TRBV2 and TRBJ2-7; D unclear. The germline V and J ends were trimmed by 2 bases and 0 bases, with 5 bases remaining between them. The CDR3 runs to 13 residues. CDR1 is SNHLY and CDR2 is FYNNEI in the germline V gene. The CDR3 nucleotides read TGTGCCAGCAGTGAACACAACTCCTACGAGCAGTACTTC. Translation gives CASSEHNSYEQYF.

At least ten counts were recorded for this clonotype. This chain uses TRBV28 with TRBJ1-5; D perhaps matches TRBD1 (6 bases). Between the trimmed V and J ends, which lost 5 bases and 6 bases, there was a span of 17 bases. CDR3 size: 15 residues. Germline CDR1 is MDHEN and CDR2 is SYDVKM. The chain's CDR3 is CASSGIHRVGQPQHF. In DNA form, the CDR3 reads TGTGCCAGCAGTGGCATCCACAGGGTAGGTCAGCCCCAGCATTTT. The complete variable domain, with remaining parts taken from reference TRBV28 and TRBJ1-5, reads DVKVTQSSRYLVKRTGEKVFLECVQDMDHENMFWYRQDPGLGLRLIYFSYDVKMKEKGDIPEGYSVSREKKERFSLILESASTNQTSMYLCASSGIHRVGQPQHFGDGTRLSIL.

Ten or more counts support this clonotype. The gene calls are TRBV7-9 and TRBJ2-3, with D perhaps matching TRBD1 (6 bases). CDR3 length: 16 residues. Germline V gene lookup returns CDR1 SEHNR and CDR2 FQNEAQ (reference sequence). The germline V and J ends were trimmed by 1 base and 2 bases, with 13 bases remaining between them. The CDR3 sequence: CASSLVGAGPTDTQYF. CDR3 nucleotides: TGTGCCAGCAGCTTAGTGGGGGCAGGACCCACAGATACGCAGTATTTT.

V gene TRBV9 combines with J gene TRBJ2-2; perhaps TRBD2 as D (7 bases). Trimming stripped 2 bases from V and 7 bases from J, with 12 bases between. Germline loops: CDR1 SGDLS, CDR2 YYNGEE. This CDR3 is 14 amino acids long. CDR3 coding DNA: TGTGCCAGCAGCGTTGCGGGGGCGGGCGGGGAGCTGTTTTTT. As protein: CASSVAGAGGELFF.

As concerns this clonotype: The conserved final phenylalanine or tryptophan is absent from the CDR3, which likely points to a read error. This chain uses TRBV6-1 with TRBJ1-1; D is perhaps TRBD1 (5 bases). The CDR3 sequence is 13 residues long. Germline V gene lookup returns CDR1 MNHNS and CDR2 SASEGT. V lost 8 bases and J 6 bases, leaving 16 bases between the germline ends. This CDR3 is CASLPTAGAEAFS. DNA for the CDR3: TGTGCCAGCCTGCCGACAGCGGGGGCTGAAGCTTTCTCT.

This chain joins TRBV4-1 and TRBJ2-5; TRBD1 is a possible D gene (6 bases). Germline V gene sequence: CDR1 MGHRA, CDR2 YSYEKL. V was shortened by 2 bases and J by 2 bases, with 9 bases between the two germline ends. This CDR3 comprises 14 residues. The CDR3 here is CASSQRDTQETQYF. CDR3 coding DNA: TGCGCCAGCAGCCAAAGGGACACGCAAGAGACCCAGTACTTC.

Many counts were recorded for this clonotype. The chain's CDR3 is CAWSGGRGESEAFF. CDR3 DNA: TGTGCCTGGAGTGGAGGCAGGGGCGAGAGTGAAGCTTTCTTT. The rearrangement joins TRBV30 to TRBJ1-1; D might be TRBD1 (6 bases). Germline CDR1 reads GTSNPN; CDR2 reads SVGIG (reference sequence). The CDR3 spans 14 residues. V was clipped by 1 base and J by 7 bases, with 16 bases between them.

This clonotype was found many times. The rearrangement uses TRBV18 and TRBJ1-2, with TRBD1 identical over 7 bases. The germline gives CDR1 KGHSH, CDR2 LQKENI. V shed 3 bases, J shed 3 bases, and the junction held 4 bases outside the gene matches. The CDR3 has 14 residues. The CDR3 region has the DNA TGTGCCAGCTCACCCAGTGGGACAGACTATGGCTACACCTTC. It specifies CASSPSGTDYGYTF.

This clonotype was observed at least ten times. The gene calls are TRBV11-2 and TRBJ2-1, with 7 bases lining up with TRBD2. Germline CDR1 reads SGHAT; CDR2 reads FQNNGV. This CDR3 spans 16 amino acids. V lost 2 bases, J lost 7 bases, and 11 bases stayed unmatched. CDR3 DNA: TGTGCCAGCAGCTTATGGGGGGGTGAGGTATGGAATGAGCAGTTCTTC. Protein sequence: CASSLWGGEVWNEQFF.